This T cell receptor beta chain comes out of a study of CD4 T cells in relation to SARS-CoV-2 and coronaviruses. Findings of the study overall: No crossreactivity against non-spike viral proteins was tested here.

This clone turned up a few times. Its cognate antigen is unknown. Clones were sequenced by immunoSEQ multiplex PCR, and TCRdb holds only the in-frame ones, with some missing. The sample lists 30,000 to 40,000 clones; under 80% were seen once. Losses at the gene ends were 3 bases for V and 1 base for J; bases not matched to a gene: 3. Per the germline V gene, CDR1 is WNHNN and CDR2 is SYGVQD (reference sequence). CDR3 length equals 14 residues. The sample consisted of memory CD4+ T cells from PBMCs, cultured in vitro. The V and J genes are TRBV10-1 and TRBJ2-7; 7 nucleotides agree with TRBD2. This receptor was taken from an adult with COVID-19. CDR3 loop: CASSDTGGSYEQYF. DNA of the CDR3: TGCGCCAGCAGTGATACCGGGGGGTCCTACGAGCAGTACTTC.